This T cell receptor beta chain was obtained from a study of cytomegalovirus exposure and HLA in healthy donors. There are 14 residues in the CDR3. The ends lost 2 bases at V and 4 bases at J; junction bases unmatched: 3. Germline loops: CDR1 SGHTA, CDR2 FQGNSA. This clone has just a few counts. Vbeta (60) and Jbeta (13) primers were used in the PCR. Some clones are missing from TCRdb's copy, which holds only in-frame ones; the method was immunoSEQ multiplex PCR. The sample lists 95,000 to 120,000 clones; over 60% were seen once. The rearrangement uses TRBV7-2 and TRBJ2-7; the match to TRBD1 covers 9 bases. What was sequenced was PBMCs. The sequence was collected from a man aged 18 to 30 in good health and CMV-seropositive. Written as DNA, the CDR3 is TGTGCCAGCAGCTTAAGGGACAGGGTTTACGAGCAGTACTTC. Protein: CASSLRDRVYEQYF.